This TCR beta chain was captured by sequencing in a study of CXCR3-negative and CXCR3-positive naive CD8 T cells. For this clonotype: Its antigen is not known.

Germline V gives CDR1 MDHEN, CDR2 SYDVKM. CDR3 length equals 13 residues. Regarding the study as a whole: TRB CDR3 properties served as the basis for inferring TCR strength, and surface CD5 was comparable between naive subsets. In cryopreserved cells, CXCR3 expression partially decreased, and fresh PBMCs were used in most assays. TRBV-TRBJ usage was similar across naive CXCR3 subsets but distinct in memory cells.

The authors made the TRB cDNA libraries by 5' RACE using UMI labels. From its re-call of the 5' RACE reads, TCRdb lists each CDR3 protein once, without DNA. The table for this sample gives roughly 90,000 distinct CDR3 sequences. The TCR comes from a human donor in good health. Some clones in this sample may be carry-over from other donors' samples. This chain links TRBV28 with TRBJ1-5; lacking DNA, the TRBD1 call made by TCRdb goes unchecked. The sample consisted of naive CXCR3- CD8+ T cells from blood. Described subset: CD45RO-CCR7+CD27+CD95- naive CD8+ T cells lacking CXCR3 (TNR3-). CDR3 region: CASRDRGLQPQHF.